The 17 T cell receptor beta chains given below trace back to one sample, sequenced in a study of blood T cell repertoires in COVID-19 (TCRdb year 2020). The protocol used for the library was the immunoSEQ multiplex PCR assay. In its TCRdb copy, this immuneACCESS table keeps in-frame sequences only and misses some clones. Where compared with another copy, unresolved V genes explain less than half of these, and the others have no known cause. A total of 85,000 to 130,000 clones appear in this sample, roughly nine tenths of them only once. The top ten clonotypes cover 0.97% of the sample. Sequenced input: peripheral blood. These receptors all stem from a man aged 55 to 69 with acute or convalescent COVID-19.

This clone was detected only once. The rearrangement uses TRBV25-1 and TRBJ2-3, with 10 positions matching TRBD2. The J segment lost 6 bases and the V segment lost 4 bases, leaving 4 bases of the junction unmatched. This CDR3 region has 14 residues. Germline V gene data show CDR1 as MGHDK and CDR2 as SYGVNS. The CDR3 sequence is CASSASGSRDTQYF. The CDR3 DNA sequence: TGTGCCAGCAGTGCTAGCGGGAGTCGGGATACGCAGTATTTT.

The chain recombines TRBV3-1 (or the pseudogene TRBV3-2) with TRBJ1-4, with 10 bases lining up with TRBD1. Trimming took 1 base from V and 7 from J; bases not matched to a gene: 6. Looked up from germline, CDR1 is LGHDT and CDR2 is YNNKEL (reference sequence). The CDR3 sequence is 16 residues long. The CDR3 sequence is CASSQGPGQGFEKLFF. For the CDR3, the DNA is TGTGCCAGCAGCCAAGGCCCGGGACAGGGGTTTGAAAAACTGTTTTTT.

This chain links TRBV28 with TRBJ2-1; maybe TRBD2 (6 bases). Per germline, CDR1 MDHEN and CDR2 SYDVKM. Trimming cost V 6 bases and J 4 bases, with 19 bases left between them. This CDR3 has 16 residues. The CDR3 loop reads CASSPFGGAGYNEQFF. CDR3 DNA sequence: TGTGCCAGCAGCCCTTTCGGGGGAGCGGGTTACAATGAGCAGTTCTTC.

The genes are TRBV11-3 and TRBJ2-1, with 13 bases that match TRBD2. V shed 4 bases, J shed 9 bases, and the junction held 6 bases outside the gene matches. Germline-derived CDR1 and CDR2 are SGHNT and YENEEA. The CDR3 is made up of 15 amino acids. CDR3 nucleotides: TGTGCCAGCAGCTCGGGACTAGCGGGACGTAGTGAGCAGTTCTTC. Amino acids: CASSSGLAGRSEQFF. Complete variable domain (other parts from reference TRBV11-3 and TRBJ2-1): EAGVVQSPRYKIIEKKQPVAFWCNPISGHNTLYWYLQNLGQGPELLIRYENEEAVDDSQLPKDRFSAERLKGVDSTLKIQPAELGDSAVYLCASSSGLAGRSEQFFGPGTRLTVL.

The rearrangement links TRBV5-1 to TRBJ2-2; D is unclear. The germline V gene encodes CDR1 SGHRS and CDR2 YFSETQ. This CDR3 region has 16 residues. V lost 3 bases and J lost 5, with 17 bases in between. The CDR3 region is CASSSSVGSGTGELFF. In DNA, the CDR3 is TGCGCCAGCAGCTCCTCCGTGGGCAGTGGGACCGGGGAGCTGTTTTTT.

The rearrangement uses TRBV5-6 and TRBJ1-4; 7 bases align to TRBD1. This CDR3 is built from 14 residues. In germline, CDR1 is SGHDT, CDR2 YYEEEE. Unmatched junction bases numbered 5, after V lost 1 base and J lost 8 bases. The CDR3 coding sequence is TGTGCCAGCAGCTTGACCGACAGGGACGAAAAACTGTTTTTT. Encoded protein: CASSLTDRDEKLFF. Combining the CDR3 with reference TRBV5-6 and TRBJ1-4 gives the whole variable domain DAGVTQSPTHLIKTRGQQVTLRCSPKSGHDTVSWYQQALGQGPQFIFQYYEEEERQRGNFPDRFSGHQFPNYSSELNVNALLLGDSALYLCASSLTDRDEKLFFGSGTQLSVL.

This chain links TRBV3-1 (or the pseudogene TRBV3-2) with TRBJ2-2; TRBD1 matches at 7 bases. V shed 6 bases, J shed 5 bases, and the junction held 3 bases outside the gene matches. This CDR3 has 13 residues. Germline CDR1 reads LGHDT; CDR2 reads YNNKEL (reference sequence). The CDR3: CASRTGWTGELFF. CDR3 coding DNA: TGTGCCAGCAGGACAGGGTGGACCGGGGAGCTGTTTTTT.

The chain links TRBV27 to TRBJ2-1; D is uncertain. Trimming removed 5 bases at V and 4 bases at J, with 9 bases between. CDR3 length: 13 amino acids. The germline gives CDR1 MNHEY, CDR2 SMNVEV (reference sequence). This CDR3 is CASSPPPYNEQFF. The DNA of the CDR3 is TGTGCCAGCAGTCCCCCCCCGTACAATGAGCAGTTCTTC.

CDR3 in amino acids: CATGTGNTIYF. In DNA form, the CDR3 reads TGCGCCACCGGGACTGGAAACACCATATATTTT. The chain uses TRBV4-1 and TRBJ1-3; D not certain. The CDR3 is 11 residues long. The germline gives CDR1 MGHRA, CDR2 YSYEKL. The V and J ends lost 10 bases and 2 bases respectively, with 6 bases between them.

This chain links TRBV19 with TRBJ1-1; D gene ambiguous. The CDR3 runs to 13 residues. CDR1 and CDR2 from the germline V gene are LNHDA and SQIVND (reference sequence). Trimming took off 3 bases at V and 0 bases at J, with 5 bases between the two ends. CDR3 sequence: CASSILMNTEAFF. The CDR3 nucleotides read TGTGCCAGTAGTATCCTTATGAACACTGAAGCTTTCTTT. Using reference TRBV19 and TRBJ1-1 for the parts outside the CDR3, the full variable domain is DGGITQSPKYLFRKEGQNVTLSCEQNLNHDAMYWYRQDPGQGLRLIYYSQIVNDFQKGDIAEGYSVSREKKESFPLTVTSAQKNPTAFYLCASSILMNTEAFFGQGTRLTVV.

This rearrangement joins TRBV19 to TRBJ1-2, with unresolved D. Germline-derived CDR1 and CDR2 are LNHDA and SQIVND (reference sequence). The length of the CDR3 is 15 residues. The V and J ends lost 3 bases and 3 bases respectively, with 14 bases between them. CDR3 nucleotide sequence: TGTGCCAGTAGTATGGAAGGAAGAGGTGACTATGGCTACACCTTC. Its translation is CASSMEGRGDYGYTF.

V and J are TRBV5-1 and TRBJ1-1, with 10 bases that match TRBD1. V gave up 1 base and J gave up 5 bases; unmatched junction bases: 2. Germline-derived CDR1 and CDR2 are SGHRS and YFSETQ. The CDR3 extends over 14 amino acids. The CDR3 nucleotides read TGCGCCAGCAGCTTGCCGGGACAGGGGACTGAAGCTTTCTTT. As protein: CASSLPGQGTEAFF.

The chain recombines TRBV19 with TRBJ2-2; possibly TRBD2 for D (6 bases). This CDR3 spans 15 amino acids. Trimming stripped 7 bases from V and 2 bases from J, with 14 bases between. The germline CDR1 and CDR2 sequences are LNHDA and SQIVND (reference sequence). The CDR3 nucleotides are TGTGCCAGTACCACTGCCGGGAGCAACACCGGGGAGCTGTTTTTT. Its translation: CASTTAGSNTGELFF.

The chain couples TRBV5-1 to TRBJ2-7; 11 bases map to TRBD2. The V segment lost 0 bases and the J segment 5 bases; nucleotides outside the gene matches: 7. The CDR3 extends over 16 amino acids. Looked up from germline, CDR1 is SGHRS and CDR2 is YFSETQ. The CDR3 nucleotides are TGCGCCAGCAGCTTGGGGGCTAGCGGGAGGACGGACGAGCAGTACGTC. This sequence encodes CASSLGASGRTDEQYV.

This clone was seen only a few times. V is TRBV2 and J is TRBJ2-7; 8 bases are a match to TRBD2. In germline, CDR1 is SNHLY, CDR2 FYNNEI. The CDR3 has 13 residues. Unmatched junction bases numbered 6, after V lost 6 bases and J lost 5 bases. This CDR3 is CASSSAGEDEQYV. DNA for the CDR3: TGTGCCAGCAGCTCAGCGGGAGAGGACGAGCAGTACGTC.

CDR3 in amino acids: CASKAVAGTGNTIYF. The DNA for the CDR3 is TGTGCCAGCAAAGCCGTGGCGGGGACTGGAAACACCATATATTTT. The chain recombines TRBV6-5 with TRBJ1-3; no clear D gene. This CDR3 contains 15 residues. The V gene lost 7 bases and the J gene lost 2 bases, with 15 bases spanning the gap. Germline V gene lookup returns CDR1 MNHEY and CDR2 SVGAGI.

This chain connects TRBV2 to TRBJ1-1; 10 nucleotides agree with TRBD1. The CDR3 loop spans 13 amino acids. Trimming at V came to 5 bases and at J to 5 bases, leaving 2 bases not matched to a gene. CDR1 SNHLY and CDR2 FYNNEI come from the germline V gene. DNA of the CDR3: TGTGCCAGCAGTTGGACAGGGGGAACTGAAGCTTTCTTT. Translating gives CASSWTGGTEAFF.